This passage covers 11 T cell receptor beta chains from one sample sequenced in a study of blood T cell repertoires in COVID-19. Generated by immunoSEQ multiplex PCR, the TCRdb table keeps only in-frame clones and is missing some. The sample holds about 120,000 clones, 87% seen once. Sequenced input: peripheral blood. These receptors came from a human donor in a cohort sampled during active COVID-19.

The chain recombines TRBV6-6 with TRBJ2-5, with TRBD2 matching over 10 bases. The V gene's germline CDR1 is MNHNY and CDR2 SVGAGI (reference sequence). J gave up 4 bases and V 2 bases, and 7 bases lay outside the gene matches. This CDR3 region has 16 residues. This chain's CDR3 is CASSYPSGGAGETQYF. The DNA for the CDR3 is TGTGCCAGCAGTTACCCCAGCGGGGGGGCCGGAGAGACCCAGTACTTC.

This clone has only a few counts. The chain links TRBV20-1 to TRBJ1-5; D is possibly TRBD1 (5 bases). V gave up 3 bases and J gave up 2 bases, with 14 bases separating them. Germline CDR1 DFQATT, CDR2 SNEGSKA (reference sequence). The CDR3 loop spans 15 amino acids. CDR3 coding DNA: TGCAGTGCTAGTCCGGACACCGAAGGCAATCAGCCCCAGCATTTT. Its protein is CSASPDTEGNQPQHF.

The CDR3 DNA sequence: TGTGCCTGGAGTCCCTCGAGTGCTGGAAACACCATATATTTT. Encoded protein: CAWSPSSAGNTIYF. The rearrangement links TRBV30 to TRBJ1-3; D remains ambiguous. Germline-derived CDR1 and CDR2 are GTSNPN and SVGIG (reference sequence). Trimming took 2 bases from V and 2 from J, leaving 10 bases between them. The CDR3 length is 14 residues.

The V call is TRBV20-1, the J call TRBJ2-2; unclear D gene. Trimming left V 3 bases short and J 0 bases short, with 8 bases between. The CDR3 sequence is 14 residues long. Germline CDR1 DFQATT, CDR2 SNEGSKA (reference sequence). In DNA form, the CDR3 reads TGCAGTGCTAGTTTCCGAGCGAACACCGGGGAGCTGTTTTTT. It translates to CSASFRANTGELFF.

V is TRBV27 and J is TRBJ1-6; TRBD1 might be the D (6 bases). Trimming cost V 6 bases and J 10 bases, with 22 bases left between them. The CDR3 spans 16 residues. Germline loops: CDR1 MNHEY, CDR2 SMNVEV (reference sequence). CDR3 region: CASSTTRGGTSSPLHF. The CDR3 bases are TGTGCCAGCAGCACAACCCGAGGGGGTACAAGCTCACCCCTCCACTTT.

The chain is built from TRBV7-9 and TRBJ1-5; 8 positions match TRBD1. Germline CDR1 reads SEHNR; CDR2 reads FQNEAQ (reference sequence). V dropped 4 bases and J dropped 6; count of bases not matched to a gene: 14. The CDR3 has 17 amino acids. The CDR3 sequence: CASSSGQGSSIGQPQHF. The CDR3 DNA reads TGTGCCAGCAGCTCCGGACAGGGAAGTTCTATTGGTCAGCCCCAGCATTTT. Full variable domain (rest looked up from reference TRBV7-9 and TRBJ1-5): DTGVSQNPRHKITKRGQNVTFRCDPISEHNRLYWYRQTLGQGPEFLTYFQNEAQLEKSRLLSDRFSAERPKGSFSTLEIQRTEQGDSAMYLCASSSGQGSSIGQPQHFGDGTRLSIL.

A few counts support this clone. This chain's CDR3 is CASSSRWLAGGEQFF. The DNA for the CDR3 is TGTGCCAGCAGCTCGCGGTGGCTAGCGGGGGGTGAGCAGTTCTTC. This rearrangement joins TRBV11-2 to TRBJ2-1, with 11 bases identical to TRBD2. From germline, CDR1 is SGHAT and CDR2 FQNNGV. Trimming took 4 bases from V and 9 from J; bases not matched to a gene: 8. The CDR3 loop spans 15 amino acids.

The chain is built from TRBV10-3 and TRBJ2-1; D remains ambiguous. The CDR3 has 16 residues. CDR1 is ENHRY, CDR2 SYGVKD, per germline. Trimming shortened V by 0 bases and J by 5 bases, and 14 bases separated the two germline ends. CDR3 amino acids: CAISESTLRRDNEQFF. The CDR3 bases are TGTGCCATCAGTGAGTCGACTCTGCGCAGAGACAATGAGCAGTTCTTC.

The chain recombines TRBV6-5 with TRBJ1-4; 9 positions match TRBD1. The CDR3 is 15 amino acids. V was clipped by 2 bases and J by 8 bases; unmatched bases: 6. Germline-derived CDR1 and CDR2 are MNHEY and SVGAGI. The CDR3 sequence: CASSYRGQGGEKLFF. In DNA form, the CDR3 reads TGTGCCAGCAGTTACCGGGGACAGGGTGGAGAAAAACTGTTTTTT.

The rearrangement links TRBV4-1 to TRBJ1-5, with 8 positions matching TRBD1. In germline, CDR1 is MGHRA, CDR2 YSYEKL. Losses at the gene ends were 2 bases for V and 5 bases for J; bases not matched to a gene: 8. The CDR3 runs 16 residues. The CDR3 bases are TGCGCCAGCAGCCAACCGACAGGGGCCGGGTATCAGCCCCAGCATTTT. This translates into CASSQPTGAGYQPQHF.

V is TRBV7-6 and J is TRBJ2-3; 11 bases line up with TRBD2. The ends lost 4 bases at V and 4 bases at J; junction bases unmatched: 7. The germline V gene has CDR1 SGHVS and CDR2 FNYEAQ. This CDR3 region has 16 residues. In DNA form, the CDR3 reads TGTGCCAGCAGCTCGGCGACTAGCGGGGTACCAGATACGCAGTATTTT. Encoded protein: CASSSATSGVPDTQYF. Looking up the rest from reference TRBV7-6 and TRBJ2-3 gives the full variable domain: GAGVSQSPRYKVTKRGQDVALRCDPISGHVSLYWYRQALGQGPEFLTYFNYEAQQDKSGLPNDRFSAERPEGSISTLTIQRTEQRDSAMYRCASSSATSGVPDTQYFGPGTRLTVL.